This TCR beta chain comes out of a study of blood T cell repertoires in COVID-19. Turning to the study itself: From T cells, B-cell-depleted T cells, or PBMCs came the material, which was cDNA or gDNA.

The length of the CDR3 is 14 residues. V lost 3 bases to trimming and J lost 8 bases, with 14 bases between them. Germline V gives CDR1 ENHRY, CDR2 SYGVKD. TCRdb keeps only in-frame clones here, not all; method: immunoSEQ multiplex PCR. The data contain under 500,000 clones, roughly 91% of them seen just once; the ten biggest clones take up 4.3%. This receptor was obtained from a young woman with acute or convalescent COVID-19. The chain couples TRBV10-3 to TRBJ2-1; tentatively, D is TRBD1 (5 bases). Input material: peripheral blood. CDR3: CAISDKNRLDEQFF. The CDR3 bases are TGTGCCATCAGTGATAAAAACAGGCTCGATGAGCAGTTCTTC.